These T cell receptor beta chains were read from a single sample in a study of OX40 agonist ivuxolimab in advanced cancers. Libraries were prepared by immunoSEQ multiplex PCR; TCRdb keeps only in-frame clonotypes and omits some of them. This sample has around 12,000 clones, with 80% to 95% found just once. The starting material was CD4+ or CD8+ T cells sorted from blood, obtained in a trial of the OX40 agonist ivuxolimab. All receptors derive from an adult with an advanced solid tumor such as melanoma, head and neck, liver or kidney cancer. CDR3s include the opening cysteine and the closing phenylalanine or tryptophan. The D gene is left open where the match is weak. Expanded clones are given a class, and other clones once, few, many or no size at all.

cdr3_aa cdr3_nt j_call clone_size d_call v_call
CASSLRTGKDTQYF TGTGCCAGCAGCTTAAGGACAGGAAAAGATACGCAGTATTTT TRBJ2-3 NA TRBD1 TRBV7-8
CASSQPLAGGQETQYF TGTGCCAGCAGCCAACCCTTAGCGGGAGGGCAAGAGACCCAGTACTTC TRBJ2-5 NA TRBD2 TRBV4-2
CASSDYLDTIRTEAFF TGTGCCAGCAGTGACTATTTAGACACAATTCGCACTGAAGCTTTCTTT TRBJ1-1 NA NA TRBV21-1
CASSRQGGNQPQHF TGTGCCAGCAGCCGACAGGGAGGCAATCAGCCCCAGCATTTT TRBJ1-5 NA TRBD1 TRBV6-6
CASSPGQGAEIYYTF TGTGCCAGCAGCCCGGGACAGGGGGCAGAAATTTACTACACCTTC TRBJ1-2 NA TRBD1 TRBV5-5
CASTGTSGGAFGGELFF TGTGCCAGCACCGGGACTAGCGGGGGGGCGTTCGGCGGGGAGCTGTTTTTT TRBJ2-2 NA TRBD2 TRBV9
CASRDGTGGPYEQYF TGCGCCAGCAGAGATGGGACAGGGGGCCCCTACGAGCAGTACTTC TRBJ2-7 NA TRBD1 TRBV5-1
CASSQRQMAGGDNEQFF TGTGCCAGCAGCCAACGCCAAATGGCGGGAGGGGACAATGAGCAGTTCTTC TRBJ2-1 NA TRBD2 TRBV4-2
CASTEAIGGGYEQYF TGTGCCAGTACCGAGGCGATTGGGGGTGGCTACGAGCAGTACTTC TRBJ2-7 NA NA TRBV19
CATSSPITDTQYF TGTGCCACCAGCAGCCCAATCACAGATACGCAGTATTTT TRBJ2-3 NA NA TRBV15
CASSSAGMTEAFF TGTGCCAGCAGTTCTGCAGGGATGACTGAAGCTTTCTTT TRBJ1-1 once NA TRBV6-6
CASSVGGGDGYTF TGTGCCAGCAGCGTAGGAGGGGGTGATGGCTACACCTTC TRBJ1-2 NA NA TRBV9
CASSPRTSYEQYF TGTGCCAGCAGCCCCCGGACTAGTTACGAGCAGTACTTC TRBJ2-7 NA TRBD2 TRBV7-9
CASSPDRGLDEQYF TGTGCCAGCAGCCCGGACAGGGGGCTTGACGAGCAGTACTTC TRBJ2-7 NA TRBD1 TRBV4-1
CASSQEYGLQYF TGCGCCAGCAGCCAAGAGTATGGCCTGCAGTACTTC TRBJ2-7 NA NA TRBV4-1
CASSEAGSTDTQYF TGTGCCAGCAGTGAAGCGGGAAGCACAGATACGCAGTATTTT TRBJ2-3 NA NA TRBV2
CASMARVTQYF TGTGCCAGCATGGCTAGGGTGACCCAGTACTTC TRBJ2-5 NA NA TRBV6-1
CASSPPGQGDQPQHF TGCGCCAGCAGCCCTCCTGGACAGGGGGATCAGCCCCAGCATTTT TRBJ1-5 NA TRBD1 TRBV6-6
CASSSTLADRGIYEQYF TGTGCCAGCAGCTCTACTTTAGCGGACAGGGGGATCTACGAGCAGTACTTC TRBJ2-7 once TRBD1 TRBV7-9
CASSARGQGFSPQHF TGTGCCAGCAGTGCGAGAGGACAGGGGTTTTCGCCCCAGCATTTT TRBJ1-5 once TRBD1 TRBV6-1
CASSSDSGGTDEQFF TGTGCCAGCAGCTCCGATAGCGGGGGGACAGATGAGCAGTTCTTC TRBJ2-1 NA TRBD2 TRBV7-2
CASSLASGTSSYEQYF TGCGCCAGCAGCTTGGCCTCCGGGACGTCTTCCTACGAGCAGTACTTC TRBJ2-7 NA NA TRBV5-1
CASSLEEGDRAFYEQYF TGTGCCAGCAGCTTGGAGGAGGGGGACAGGGCCTTCTACGAGCAGTACTTC TRBJ2-7 NA TRBD1 TRBV5-6
CASSSPGQRGYEQYF TGTGCCAGCAGCTCACCGGGACAGAGAGGATACGAGCAGTACTTC TRBJ2-7 once TRBD1 TRBV6-5
CASSLSLGVTEAFF TGTGCCAGCAGTTTATCTCTGGGGGTCACTGAAGCTTTCTTT TRBJ1-1 NA NA TRBV27
CASSAFSGRSANEQFF TGTGCCAGCAGCGCTTTTAGCGGGAGATCGGCGAATGAGCAGTTCTTC TRBJ2-1 once TRBD2 TRBV9
CASSQSGGADTQYF TGTGCCAGCAGTCAAAGCGGGGGTGCAGATACGCAGTATTTT TRBJ2-3 NA TRBD2 TRBV9
CASSESPGTGGSYEQYF TGCGCCAGCAGTGAGTCCCCCGGGACAGGGGGCTCGTACGAGCAGTACTTC TRBJ2-7 NA TRBD1 TRBV10-1
CASSLGMTSRRGETQYF TGTGCCAGCAGCTTAGGGATGACTAGCAGGAGGGGAGAGACCCAGTACTTC TRBJ2-5 NA TRBD2 TRBV7-6
CASRLAEAQYF TGTGCCAGCAGGCTCGCGGAAGCGCAGTATTTT TRBJ2-3 NA NA TRBV28
CASSSQGALAYGYTF TGTGCCAGCAGCTCGCAGGGGGCTCTAGCATATGGCTACACCTTC TRBJ1-2 NA TRBD1 TRBV13
CASSIPTTAHNYGYTF TGTGCCAGTAGTATACCCACGACAGCGCATAACTATGGCTACACCTTC TRBJ1-2 NA NA TRBV19
CASSGPTGQADTQYF TGTGCCAGCAGTGGGCCGACAGGGCAGGCTGATACGCAGTATTTT TRBJ2-3 NA TRBD1 TRBV27
CASGIGGRTEAFF TGTGCCAGCGGTATCGGGGGGCGGACTGAAGCTTTCTTT TRBJ1-1 NA NA TRBV5-6
CASSLWGAGIVHYGYTF TGTGCCAGCAGCTTGTGGGGAGCAGGGATAGTTCACTATGGCTACACCTTC TRBJ1-2 NA NA TRBV5-6
CASSSVYTDTQYF TGTGCCAGCAGTTCCGTCTACACAGATACGCAGTATTTT TRBJ2-3 NA NA TRBV27
CSVGGTSQGEQFF TGCAGCGTGGGGGGGACTAGTCAGGGTGAGCAGTTCTTC TRBJ2-1 NA TRBD2 TRBV29-1
CASSLVGGFAGELFF TGTGCCAGCAGCTTGGTCGGGGGGTTCGCCGGGGAGCTGTTTTTT TRBJ2-2 NA TRBD2 TRBV5-8
CASSLGGYYNEQFF TGTGCCAGCAGCTTAGGCGGATATTACAATGAGCAGTTCTTC TRBJ2-1 NA NA TRBV7-6
CASSLFPGESYEQYF TGTGCCAGCAGCTTATTTCCGGGAGAGTCCTACGAGCAGTACTTC TRBJ2-7 NA NA TRBV7-2
CAWSHYQETQYF TGTGCCTGGAGTCATTACCAAGAGACCCAGTACTTC TRBJ2-5 NA NA TRBV30
CASSLASGGADSGELFF TGTGCCAGCAGCTTAGCCTCTGGGGGCGCAGATTCCGGGGAGCTGTTTTTT TRBJ2-2 once NA TRBV7-6
CASSLEGFYGYTF TGTGCCAGCAGCTTAGAGGGATTCTATGGCTACACCTTC TRBJ1-2 NA NA TRBV7-9
CASSKNNEQFF TGTGCCAGCAGTAAGAACAATGAGCAGTTCTTC TRBJ2-1 once NA TRBV27
CASSIQGGWSEAFF TGTGCCAGTAGTATCCAGGGAGGGTGGTCTGAAGCTTTCTTT TRBJ1-1 NA NA TRBV19
CASSLTPRGVPDQPQHF TGCGCCAGCAGTTTGACCCCCAGAGGGGTCCCCGATCAGCCCCAGCATTTT TRBJ1-5 NA NA TRBV5-1